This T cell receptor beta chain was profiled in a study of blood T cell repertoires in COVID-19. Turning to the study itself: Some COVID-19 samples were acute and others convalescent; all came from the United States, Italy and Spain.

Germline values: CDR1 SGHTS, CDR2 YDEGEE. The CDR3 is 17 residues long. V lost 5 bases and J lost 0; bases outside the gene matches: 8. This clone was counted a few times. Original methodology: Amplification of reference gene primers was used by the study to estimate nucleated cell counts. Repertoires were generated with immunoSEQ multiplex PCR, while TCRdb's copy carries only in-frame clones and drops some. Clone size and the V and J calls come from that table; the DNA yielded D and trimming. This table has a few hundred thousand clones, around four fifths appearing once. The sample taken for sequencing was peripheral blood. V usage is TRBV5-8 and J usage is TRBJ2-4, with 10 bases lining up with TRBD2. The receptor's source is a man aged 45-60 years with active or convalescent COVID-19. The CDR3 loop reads CASSLAGVTLAKNIQYF. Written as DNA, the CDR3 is TGTGCCAGCAGTCTAGCGGGAGTGACGCTAGCCAAAAACATTCAGTACTTC.